What follows are 25 T cell receptor beta chains derived from one specimen sequenced in a study of blood T cells in healthy people across ages. Alongside a J-beta primer mix, a sample-barcoded 5' primer served in a second PCR lasting about 6 to 12 cycles. Using its own MiXCR run on the 5' RACE reads, TCRdb lists one record per CDR3 protein. The table has about 1.4 million distinct CDR3 sequences, roughly 60% seen once. The specimen was blood. The source is a man aged 18 to 30 in good health.

The V gene is TRBV27, the J gene TRBJ1-6; 7 nucleotides align to TRBD1. The CDR3 has 15 amino acids. Germline V gene data show CDR1 as MNHEY and CDR2 as SMNVEV (reference sequence). Losses at the gene ends were 5 bases for V and 9 bases for J; bases not matched to a gene: 10. CDR3 residues: CASSVGQAPRSPLHF. The DNA for the CDR3 is TGTGCCAGCAGTGTTGGACAGGCTCCACGTTCACCCCTCCACTTT.

V usage is TRBV30 and J usage is TRBJ1-6; 10 nucleotides agree with TRBD1. J lost 7 bases, V lost 0 bases, and 3 bases had no gene match. In germline, CDR1 is GTSNPN, CDR2 SVGIG (reference sequence). This CDR3 has 15 amino acids. The CDR3 protein is CAWSVSGQGNSPLHF. The CDR3 DNA reads as TGTGCCTGGAGTGTGTCGGGACAGGGGAATTCACCCCTCCACTTT.

The chain links TRBV5-1 to TRBJ2-2, with D perhaps TRBD1 (5 bases). This CDR3 comprises 16 residues. V was trimmed by 2 bases and J by 6 bases, leaving 17 bases between them. The germline V gene has CDR1 SGHRS and CDR2 YFSETQ. The CDR3 nucleotides are TGCGCCAGCAGCTTTTTCCTCTCTCCAGGGCCCGGGGAGCTGTTTTTT. Amino acids: CASSFFLSPGPGELFF.

The rearrangement uses TRBV5-1 and TRBJ2-4; D call uncertain. The end of the DNA aligns better with TRBJ2-7, so the J call may be wrong. Germline loops: CDR1 SGHRS, CDR2 YFSETQ. The CDR3 is 16 amino acids. The CDR3 DNA is TGCGCCAGCAGCGGGGTAGTTTCCTCATCAACCTACGAGCAGTACTTC. Protein product: CASSGVVSSSTYEQYF.

This clonotype was seen only a few times. This chain connects TRBV6-2 or TRBV6-3 to TRBJ2-1, with D unresolved. The CDR3 runs to 12 residues. V was pared by 2 bases and J by 5 bases, with 4 bases between. Germline-derived CDR1 and CDR2 are MNHEY and SVGEGT. The CDR3 protein is CASSYADNEQFF. DNA for the CDR3: TGTGCCAGCAGTTACGCCGACAATGAGCAGTTCTTC.

This clonotype was seen a handful of times. This rearrangement joins TRBV29-1 to TRBJ1-1, with D tentatively TRBD1 (6 bases). Germline CDR1 is SQVTM and CDR2 is ANQGSEA. V lost 3 bases, J lost 0 bases, and 8 bases lay in between. The CDR3 has 13 amino acids. CDR3 sequence (DNA): TGCAGCGTTGACAGGGGATTGAACACTGAAGCTTTCTTT. This codes for CSVDRGLNTEAFF.

The chain recombines TRBV3-1 with TRBJ1-1; 11 bases map to TRBD1. V gave up 2 bases and J gave up 5 bases; unmatched junction bases: 10. The CDR3 has 17 amino acids. Germline CDR1 reads LGHDT; CDR2 reads YNNKEL (reference sequence). CDR3 coding DNA: TGTGCCAGCAGCCAAAGCCACGGACAGGGGGCGAATACTGAAGCTTTCTTT. Translated, it gives CASSQSHGQGANTEAFF.

This clonotype appeared a few times. This CDR3 reads CASSSRLVGSNEQYF. The CDR3, as DNA: TGTGCCAGCAGCTCCCGACTAGTGGGAAGCAATGAGCAGTACTTC. The chain employs TRBV11-2 and TRBJ2-7, with D perhaps TRBD2 (6 bases). The ends were cut back, 4 bases at V and 7 bases at J, with 20 bases in the middle. The CDR3 is 15 amino acids. The germline gives CDR1 SGHAT, CDR2 FQNNGV.

The chain links TRBV27 to TRBJ2-3; D remains ambiguous. The CDR3 is 14 amino acids. Trimming shortened V by 5 bases and J by 0 bases, and 9 bases separated the two germline ends. CDR1 is MNHEY and CDR2 is SMNVEV in the germline V gene (reference sequence). Written as DNA, the CDR3 is TGTGCCAGCAGTACCGCCAGGAGCACAGATACGCAGTATTTT. It yields the protein CASSTARSTDTQYF.

The chain recombines TRBV4-1 with TRBJ2-5; D not certain. Germline lookup yields CDR1 MGHRA and CDR2 YSYEKL. The V end was cut by 1 base, the J end by 5 bases, with 14 bases between. The CDR3 sequence is 15 residues long. CDR3 bases: TGCGCCAGCAGCCAAGCCCTCAGGTCTGGGGAGACCCAGTACTTC. The encoded protein is CASSQALRSGETQYF.

This chain uses TRBV7-9 with TRBJ2-1; 10 nucleotides agree with TRBD2. The CDR3 is 16 amino acids. Germline-derived CDR1 and CDR2 are SEHNR and FQNEAQ (reference sequence). The V and J ends lost 4 bases and 6 bases, in that order; junction bases with no gene match: 9. CDR3: CASSSPSGSQGNEQFF. CDR3 nucleotides: TGTGCCAGCAGCTCCCCTAGCGGGAGTCAGGGCAATGAGCAGTTCTTC. Variable domain in full (rest from reference TRBV7-9 and TRBJ2-1): DTGVSQNPRHKITKRGQNVTFRCDPISEHNRLYWYRQTLGQGPEFLTYFQNEAQLEKSRLLSDRFSAERPKGSFSTLEIQRTEQGDSAMYLCASSSPSGSQGNEQFFGPGTRLTVL.

The chain recombines TRBV3-1 with TRBJ1-5; no reliable D call. CDR1 and CDR2 from the germline V gene are LGHDT and YNNKEL (reference sequence). V gave up 2 bases and J gave up 9 bases, with 20 bases separating them. The CDR3 loop spans 16 amino acids. CDR3 coding DNA: TGTGCCAGCAGCCAATCTTCGGGGAGGGTAGGTCGGCCCCAGCATTTT. It yields the protein CASSQSSGRVGRPQHF.

This rearrangement joins TRBV14 to TRBJ2-4, with unresolved D. TRBJ2-7 explains the end of the DNA better; the J call may be wrong. Germline assignment: CDR1 SGHDN and CDR2 FVKESK. The CDR3 contains 15 residues. CDR3 residues: CASSQEATASYEQYF. The CDR3 nucleotides are TGTGCCAGCAGCCAAGAGGCTACCGCCTCCTACGAGCAGTACTTC.

This chain links TRBV24-1 with TRBJ2-2; 8 nucleotides agree with TRBD2. Losses at the gene ends were 3 bases for V and 6 bases for J; bases not matched to a gene: 2. CDR1 and CDR2 from the germline V gene are KGHDR and SFDVKD. The CDR3 extends over 14 amino acids. CDR3 residues: CATSDRTSSGELFF. The CDR3 DNA is TGTGCCACCAGTGATCGGACTAGCTCCGGGGAGCTGTTTTTT.

The chain links TRBV20-1 to TRBJ1-1; 7 bases agree with TRBD1. The CDR3 is 14 amino acids. The junction had 11 bases not matched to a gene; V was cut back by 6 bases and J by 4 bases. CDR1 and CDR2 from the germline V gene are DFQATT and SNEGSKA (reference sequence). The CDR3 here is CSATGVGGTTEAFF. CDR3 nucleotides: TGCAGTGCCACAGGGGTTGGGGGGACCACTGAAGCTTTCTTT.

The J gene is TRBJ2-5, the V gene TRBV20-1; 12 bases match TRBD2. The germline V gene has CDR1 DFQATT and CDR2 SNEGSKA (reference sequence). There are 16 residues in the CDR3. Trimming at V came to 3 bases and at J to 1 base, leaving 6 bases not matched to a gene. The chain's CDR3 is CSARKLAGGLQETQYF. In DNA, the CDR3 is TGCAGTGCTAGGAAACTAGCGGGGGGACTCCAAGAGACCCAGTACTTC.

This chain joins TRBV20-1 and TRBJ2-1; D unclear. The CDR3 spans 13 residues. Germline-derived CDR1 and CDR2 are DFQATT and SNEGSKA (reference sequence). The germline V and J ends were trimmed by 3 bases and 4 bases, with 10 bases remaining between them. The CDR3 DNA sequence: TGCAGTGCTAGTTATGACCTTTACAATGAGCAGTTCTTC. It specifies CSASYDLYNEQFF.

For the CDR3, the DNA is TGTGCCAGCAGTGACACCCTGAGGGAGACCCAGTACTTC. Amino acids: CASSDTLRETQYF. The chain links TRBV2 to TRBJ2-7; D remains ambiguous. The last part of the DNA fits TRBJ2-5 better; the J call may be wrong. CDR3 length: 13 amino acids. Germline CDR1 reads SNHLY; CDR2 reads FYNNEI.

J is TRBJ1-4 and V is TRBV7-2; 7 nucleotides match TRBD1. Germline-derived CDR1 and CDR2 are SGHTA and FQGNSA. The junction had 7 bases not matched to a gene; V was cut back by 5 bases and J by 7 bases. The CDR3 has 14 amino acids. In DNA form, the CDR3 reads TGTGCCAGCAGCGAGGGACAGCTAGGTGAAAAACTGTTTTTT. Encoded protein: CASSEGQLGEKLFF. Supplemented by reference TRBV7-2 and TRBJ1-4, the full variable domain reads GAGVSQSPSNKVTEKGKDVELRCDPISGHTALYWYRQSLGQGLEFLIYFQGNSAPDKSGLPSDRFSAERTGGSVSTLTIQRTQQEDSAVYLCASSEGQLGEKLFFGSGTQLSVL.

The chain joins TRBV6-5 to TRBJ2-5; no firm D call. Trimming shortened V by 2 bases and J by 1 base, and 14 bases separated the two germline ends. Per the germline V gene, CDR1 is MNHEY and CDR2 is SVGAGI. The CDR3 spans 16 residues. The CDR3 DNA reads as TGTGCCAGCAGTTACGGCCAAAAGCCGCCCCAAGAGACCCAGTACTTC. Residues: CASSYGQKPPQETQYF.

V usage is TRBV7-2 and J usage is TRBJ2-3; 7 nucleotides agree with TRBD2. CDR1 and CDR2 (germline): SGHTA, FQGNSA. V was pared by 7 bases and J by 5 bases, with 9 bases of the junction left unmatched. The CDR3 loop spans 14 amino acids. CDR3 region: CASTHGGRQDTQYF. In nucleotides, the CDR3 is TGTGCCAGCACCCACGGGGGGAGGCAAGATACGCAGTATTTT. The whole variable domain, filled in from reference TRBV7-2 and TRBJ2-3, reads GAGVSQSPSNKVTEKGKDVELRCDPISGHTALYWYRQSLGQGLEFLIYFQGNSAPDKSGLPSDRFSAERTGGSVSTLTIQRTQQEDSAVYLCASTHGGRQDTQYFGPGTRLTVL.

The V gene is TRBV5-4, the J gene TRBJ2-1; 11 bases map to TRBD2. Germline loops: CDR1 SGHNT, CDR2 YYREEE (reference sequence). CDR3 length: 15 residues. Unmatched junction bases numbered 7, after V lost 5 bases and J lost 6 bases. The CDR3 loop reads CASSSLAGDTNEQFF. The CDR3 bases are TGTGCCAGCAGTTCACTAGCGGGAGATACCAATGAGCAGTTCTTC. Together with reference TRBV5-4 and TRBJ2-1, the CDR3 gives the full variable domain: ETGVTQSPTHLIKTRGQQVTLRCSSQSGHNTVSWYQQALGQGPQFIFQYYREEENGRGNFPPRFSGLQFPNYSSELNVNALELDDSALYLCASSSLAGDTNEQFFGPGTRLTVL.

V gene TRBV14 combines with J gene TRBJ2-1; D is ambiguous. Germline values: CDR1 SGHDN, CDR2 FVKESK. This CDR3 contains 16 residues. Trimming pared 10 bases from V and 0 bases from J, leaving 19 bases between. The CDR3 bases are TGTGCCAACACCCGAAGTAGCTTAAGCTCCTACAATGAGCAGTTCTTC. Translation gives CANTRSSLSSYNEQFF.

V usage is TRBV4-1 and J usage is TRBJ2-1; D is tentatively TRBD1 or TRBD2 (5 bases each). Between the trimmed V and J ends, which lost 2 bases and 6 bases, there was a span of 17 bases. Looked up from germline, CDR1 is MGHRA and CDR2 is YSYEKL. CDR3 length: 16 amino acids. The CDR3 sequence is CASSQYGRGSVNEQFF. CDR3 bases: TGCGCCAGCAGCCAATATGGACGGGGCTCGGTCAATGAGCAGTTCTTC.

The genes are TRBV12-3 or TRBV12-4 and TRBJ2-7, with D possibly matching TRBD1 (6 bases). The DNA end is more similar to TRBJ2-1, so the J call may be wrong. The CDR3 loop spans 14 amino acids. Here the CDR3 reads CASTFRDTYYEQFF. CDR3 nucleotide sequence: TGTGCCAGCACCTTCCGGGACACTTACTACGAGCAGTTCTTC.